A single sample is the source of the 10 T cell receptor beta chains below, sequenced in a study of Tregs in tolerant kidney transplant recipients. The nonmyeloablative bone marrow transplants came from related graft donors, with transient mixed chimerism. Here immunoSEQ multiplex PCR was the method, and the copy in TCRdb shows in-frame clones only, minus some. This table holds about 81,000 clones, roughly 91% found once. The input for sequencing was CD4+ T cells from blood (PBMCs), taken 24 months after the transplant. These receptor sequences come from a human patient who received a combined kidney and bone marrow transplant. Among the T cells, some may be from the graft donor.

The CDR3: CASSLSRGGPNEQFF. The DNA for the CDR3 is TGTGCCAGCAGCTTATCACGGGGGGGCCCAAATGAGCAGTTCTTC. V usage is TRBV11-2 and J usage is TRBJ2-1; TRBD2 aligns across 8 bases. CDR3 size: 15 residues. With 2 bases clipped from V and 7 bases from J, the junction kept 7 bases outside the gene matches. CDR1 SGHAT and CDR2 FQNNGV come from the germline V gene.

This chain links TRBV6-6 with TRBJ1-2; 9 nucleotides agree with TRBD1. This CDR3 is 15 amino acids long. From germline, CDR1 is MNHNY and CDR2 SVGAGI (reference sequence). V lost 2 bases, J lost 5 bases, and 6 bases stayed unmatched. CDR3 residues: CASSYGQTGGYGYTF. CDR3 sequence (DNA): TGTGCCAGCAGTTACGGACAGACAGGGGGGTATGGCTACACCTTC.

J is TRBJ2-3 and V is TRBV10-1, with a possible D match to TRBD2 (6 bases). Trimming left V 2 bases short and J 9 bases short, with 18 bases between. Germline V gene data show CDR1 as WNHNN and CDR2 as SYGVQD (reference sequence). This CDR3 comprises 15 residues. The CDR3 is CASSEPLAPRGTQYF. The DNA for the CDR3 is TGCGCCAGCAGTGAGCCCCTAGCGCCTCGGGGGACGCAGTATTTT.

The CDR3 region is CASSRSSGRYTGELFF. CDR3 nucleotide sequence: TGTGCCAGCAGCCGTTCTAGCGGGCGTTACACCGGGGAGCTGTTTTTT. The rearrangement joins TRBV7-2 to TRBJ2-2; 8 nucleotides line up with TRBD2. CDR1 is SGHTA and CDR2 is FQGNSA in the germline V gene. With 5 bases clipped from V and 3 bases from J, the junction kept 8 bases outside the gene matches. The length of the CDR3 is 16 residues. The variable domain in full, completed from reference TRBV7-2 and TRBJ2-2, reads GAGVSQSPSNKVTEKGKDVELRCDPISGHTALYWYRQSLGQGLEFLIYFQGNSAPDKSGLPSDRFSAERTGGSVSTLTIQRTQQEDSAVYLCASSRSSGRYTGELFFGEGSRLTVL.

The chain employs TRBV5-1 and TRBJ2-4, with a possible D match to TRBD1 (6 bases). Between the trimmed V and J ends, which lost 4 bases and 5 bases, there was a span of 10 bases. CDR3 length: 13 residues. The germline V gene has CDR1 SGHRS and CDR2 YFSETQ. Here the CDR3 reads CASSGRQENIQYF. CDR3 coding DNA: TGCGCCAGCAGCGGAAGACAGGAAAACATTCAGTACTTC.

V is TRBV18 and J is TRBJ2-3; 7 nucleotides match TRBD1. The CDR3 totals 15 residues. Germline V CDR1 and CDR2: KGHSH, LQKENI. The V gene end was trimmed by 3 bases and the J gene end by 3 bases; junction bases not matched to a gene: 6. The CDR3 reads CASSPDRFSTDTQYF. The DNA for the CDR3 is TGTGCCAGCTCACCGGACAGGTTTAGTACAGATACGCAGTATTTT.

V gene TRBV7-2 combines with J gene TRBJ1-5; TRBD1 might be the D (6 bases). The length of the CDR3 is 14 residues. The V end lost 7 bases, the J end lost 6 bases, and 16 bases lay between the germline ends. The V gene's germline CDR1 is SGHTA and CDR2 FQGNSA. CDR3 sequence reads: CASTRSGGGQPQHF. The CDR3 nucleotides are TGTGCCAGCACCCGATCGGGGGGCGGTCAGCCCCAGCATTTT.

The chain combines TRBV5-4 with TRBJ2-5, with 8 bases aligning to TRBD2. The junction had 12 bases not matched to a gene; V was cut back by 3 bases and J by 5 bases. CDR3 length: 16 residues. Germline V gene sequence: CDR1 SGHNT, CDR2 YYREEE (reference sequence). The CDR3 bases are TGTGCCAGCAGCTGGCCCCTTGGCGGGGGGTGGGAGACCCAGTACTTC. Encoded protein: CASSWPLGGGWETQYF.

The CDR3 DNA sequence: TGTGCCAGCAGCCTAGCGGGAGGCAGGCGGGAGACCCAGTACTTC. Encoded protein: CASSLAGGRRETQYF. The chain uses TRBV5-4 and TRBJ2-5; 11 bases are a match to TRBD2. Germline-derived CDR1 and CDR2 are SGHNT and YYREEE (reference sequence). Trimming at V came to 4 bases and at J to 5 bases, leaving 7 bases not matched to a gene. The CDR3 has 15 residues.

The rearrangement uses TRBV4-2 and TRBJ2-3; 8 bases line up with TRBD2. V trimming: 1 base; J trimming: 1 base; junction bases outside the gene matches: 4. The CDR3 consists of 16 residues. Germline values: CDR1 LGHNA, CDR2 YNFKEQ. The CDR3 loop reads CASSQVAGTGTDTQYF. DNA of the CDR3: TGTGCCAGCAGCCAAGTAGCGGGGACGGGCACAGATACGCAGTATTTT.